This T cell receptor beta chain was captured in a study of T cells in Graves' hyperthyroidism and ophthalmopathy. Study conclusions and caveats: Within blood appeared most thyroid clonotypes that had expanded above 0.001. Ophthalmopathy stood apart from stable hyperthyroidism in a 13 V-J model.

Amplification of TCR beta CDR3 regions used RNA as the template. In the first-round RT-PCR of the TCR CDR3, the HTBI primer set was used. A single record per CDR3 protein comes from TCRdb applying MiXCR to the multiplex PCR reads. Among about 400,000 distinct CDR3 sequences listed, roughly 25% were seen once. CDR1 is SNHLY, CDR2 FYNNEI, per germline. V was pared by 4 bases and J by 5 bases, with 15 bases between. This CDR3 is built from 14 residues. Patients aged 18 to 65 with hyperthyroidism were newly diagnosed, with duration under 2 months. It was 8 to 10 ml of fresh peripheral blood that supplied the PBMCs. Many counts were recorded for this clonotype. Its specificity is not known.

The chain employs TRBV2 and TRBJ2-7, with D perhaps matching TRBD1 (5 bases). Material for sequencing was blood. The sequence was collected from a middle-aged man with Graves' hyperthyroidism. For the CDR3, the DNA is TGTGCCAGCAGTGCTTCGGCAGGGTACAACGAGCAGTACTTC. It is translated as CASSASAGYNEQYF.